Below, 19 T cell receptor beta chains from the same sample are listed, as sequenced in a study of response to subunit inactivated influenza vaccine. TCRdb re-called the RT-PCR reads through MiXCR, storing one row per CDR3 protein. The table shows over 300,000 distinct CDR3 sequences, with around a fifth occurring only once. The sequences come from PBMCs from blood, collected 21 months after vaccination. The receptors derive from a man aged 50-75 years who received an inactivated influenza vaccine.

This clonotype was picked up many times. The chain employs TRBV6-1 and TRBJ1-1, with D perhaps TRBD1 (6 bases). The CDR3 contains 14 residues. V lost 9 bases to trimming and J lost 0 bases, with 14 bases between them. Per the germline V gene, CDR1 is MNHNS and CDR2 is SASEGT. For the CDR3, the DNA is TGTGCCAGTTCGAATCGGGACATGAACACTGAAGCTTTCTTT. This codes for CASSNRDMNTEAFF.

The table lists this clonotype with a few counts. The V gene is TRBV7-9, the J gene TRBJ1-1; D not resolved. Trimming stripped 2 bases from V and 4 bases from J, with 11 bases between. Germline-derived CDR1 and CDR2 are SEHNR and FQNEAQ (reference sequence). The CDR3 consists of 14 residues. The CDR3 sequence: CASSLTATVTEAFF. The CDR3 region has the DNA TGTGCCAGCAGCTTAACGGCCACAGTCACTGAAGCTTTCTTT.

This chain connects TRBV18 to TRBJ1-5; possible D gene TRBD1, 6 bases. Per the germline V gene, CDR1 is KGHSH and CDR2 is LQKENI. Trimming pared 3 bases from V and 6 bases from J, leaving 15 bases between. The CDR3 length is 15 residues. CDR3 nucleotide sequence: TGTGCCAGCTCACCGGTGGCACAGGGCCCTCAGCCCCAGCATTTT. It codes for CASSPVAQGPQPQHF.

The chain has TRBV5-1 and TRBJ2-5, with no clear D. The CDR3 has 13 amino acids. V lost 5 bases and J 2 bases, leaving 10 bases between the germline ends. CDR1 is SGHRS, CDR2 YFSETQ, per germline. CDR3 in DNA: TGCGCCAGCAGATTGAGTCCTCAAGAGACCCAGTACTTC. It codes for CASRLSPQETQYF.

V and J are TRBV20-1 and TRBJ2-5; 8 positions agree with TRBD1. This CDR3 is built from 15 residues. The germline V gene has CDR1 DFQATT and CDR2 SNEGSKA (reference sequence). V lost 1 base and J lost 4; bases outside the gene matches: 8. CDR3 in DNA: TGCAGTGCTAGAGGGACAGGGCGGGTAGGAGAGACCCAGTACTTC. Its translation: CSARGTGRVGETQYF.

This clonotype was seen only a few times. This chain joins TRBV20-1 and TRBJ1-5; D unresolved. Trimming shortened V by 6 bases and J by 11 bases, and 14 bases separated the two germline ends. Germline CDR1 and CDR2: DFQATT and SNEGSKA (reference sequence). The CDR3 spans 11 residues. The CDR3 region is CSAHSPITQHF. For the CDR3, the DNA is TGCAGTGCACATAGTCCTATAACCCAGCATTTT.

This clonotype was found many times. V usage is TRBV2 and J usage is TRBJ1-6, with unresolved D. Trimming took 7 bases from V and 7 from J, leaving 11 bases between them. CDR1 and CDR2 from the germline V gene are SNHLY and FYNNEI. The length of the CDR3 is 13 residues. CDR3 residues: CASTGLRNSPLHF. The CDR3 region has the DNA TGTGCCAGCACCGGCCTTAGGAATTCACCCCTCCACTTT. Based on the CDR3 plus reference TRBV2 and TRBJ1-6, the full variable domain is EPEVTQTPSHQVTQMGQEVILRCVPISNHLYFYWYRQILGQKVEFLVSFYNNEISEKSEIFDDQFSVERPDGSNFTLKIRSTKLEDSAMYFCASTGLRNSPLHFGNGTRLTVT.

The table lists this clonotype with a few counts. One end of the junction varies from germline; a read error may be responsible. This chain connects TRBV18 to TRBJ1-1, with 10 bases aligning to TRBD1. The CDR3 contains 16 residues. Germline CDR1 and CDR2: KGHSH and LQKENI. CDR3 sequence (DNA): TGTGCCAGCTCACCACCGACCGGGACAGGGGCGCCCCACAGGATTTTT. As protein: CASSPPTGTGAPHRIF. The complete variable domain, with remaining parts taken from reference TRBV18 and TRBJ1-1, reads NAGVMQNPRHLVRRRGQEARLRCSPMKGHSHVYWYRQLPEEGLKFMVYLQKENIIDESGMPKERFSAEFPKEGPSILRIQQVVRGDSAAYFCASSPPTGTGAPHRIFGQGTRLTVV.

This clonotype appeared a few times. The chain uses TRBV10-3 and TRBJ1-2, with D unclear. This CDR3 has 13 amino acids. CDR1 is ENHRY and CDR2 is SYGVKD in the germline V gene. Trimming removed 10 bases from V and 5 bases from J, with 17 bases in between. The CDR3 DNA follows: TGTGCCACCCTGGACGGATTCTTGTATGGCTACACCTTC. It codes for CATLDGFLYGYTF.

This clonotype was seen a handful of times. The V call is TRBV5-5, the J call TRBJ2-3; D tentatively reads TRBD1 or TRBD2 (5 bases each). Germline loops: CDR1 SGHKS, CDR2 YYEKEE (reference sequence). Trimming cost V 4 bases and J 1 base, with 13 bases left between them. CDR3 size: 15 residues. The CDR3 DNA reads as TGTGCCAGCAGCGTGGGACCTTTAGGCACAGATACGCAGTATTTT. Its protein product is CASSVGPLGTDTQYF.

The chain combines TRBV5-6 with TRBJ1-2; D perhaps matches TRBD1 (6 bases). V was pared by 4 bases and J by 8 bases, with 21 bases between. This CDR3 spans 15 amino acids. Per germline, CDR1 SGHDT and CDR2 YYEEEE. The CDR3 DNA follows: TGTGCCAGCAGCCTACTCCGGGGGCGGGCGACGGGCTACACCTTC. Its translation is CASSLLRGRATGYTF.

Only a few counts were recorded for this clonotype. CDR3 sequence (DNA): TGTGCCAGCAGTTACATTGGGGGCTCGGGAAAAGCTTTCTTT. Translating gives CASSYIGGSGKAFF. The chain uses TRBV6-2 or TRBV6-3 and TRBJ1-1; perhaps TRBD1 as D (6 bases). Germline V CDR1 and CDR2: MNHEY, SVGEGT. This CDR3 comprises 14 residues. Trimming pared 2 bases from V and 9 bases from J, leaving 16 bases between.

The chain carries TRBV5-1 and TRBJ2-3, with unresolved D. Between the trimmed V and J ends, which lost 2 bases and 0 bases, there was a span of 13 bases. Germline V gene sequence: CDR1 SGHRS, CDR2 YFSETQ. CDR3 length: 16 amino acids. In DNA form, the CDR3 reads TGCGCCAGCAGCTTATCAGGATTTTCTAGCACAGATACGCAGTATTTT. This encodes CASSLSGFSSTDTQYF.

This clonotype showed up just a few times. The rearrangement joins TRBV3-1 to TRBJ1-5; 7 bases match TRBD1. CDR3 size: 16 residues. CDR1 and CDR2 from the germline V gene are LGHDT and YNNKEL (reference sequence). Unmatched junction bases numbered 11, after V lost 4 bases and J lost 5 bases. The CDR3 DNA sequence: TGTGCCAGCAGCCTATCGGGACAGCCGAGCTATCAGCCCCAGCATTTT. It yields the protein CASSLSGQPSYQPQHF.

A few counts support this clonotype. In nucleotides, the CDR3 is TGTGCCAGCAGTTCCGGTCGAGGGTATGGCTACACCTTC. Translated, it gives CASSSGRGYGYTF. The rearrangement joins TRBV12-3 or TRBV12-4 to TRBJ1-2; D is uncertain. V lost 4 bases to trimming and J lost 5 bases, with 11 bases between them. This CDR3 spans 13 amino acids.

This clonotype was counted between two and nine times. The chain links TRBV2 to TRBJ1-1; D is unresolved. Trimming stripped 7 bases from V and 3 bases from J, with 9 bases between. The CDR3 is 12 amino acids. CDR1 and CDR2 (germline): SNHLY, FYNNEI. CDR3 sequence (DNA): TGTGCCAGCATAAGGGTAGACACTGAAGCTTTCTTT. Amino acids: CASIRVDTEAFF.

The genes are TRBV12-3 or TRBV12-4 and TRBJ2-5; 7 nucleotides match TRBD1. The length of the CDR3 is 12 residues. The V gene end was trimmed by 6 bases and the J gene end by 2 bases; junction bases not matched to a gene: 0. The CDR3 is CASRQGQETQYF. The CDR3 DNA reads TGTGCCAGCAGACAGGGGCAAGAGACCCAGTACTTC.

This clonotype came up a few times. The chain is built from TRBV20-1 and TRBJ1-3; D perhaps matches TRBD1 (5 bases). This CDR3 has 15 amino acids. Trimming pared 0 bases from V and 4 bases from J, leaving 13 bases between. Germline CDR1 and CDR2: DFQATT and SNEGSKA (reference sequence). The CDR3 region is CSAREGLGDGNTIYF. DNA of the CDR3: TGCAGTGCTAGAGAAGGTTTGGGGGACGGAAACACCATATATTTT.

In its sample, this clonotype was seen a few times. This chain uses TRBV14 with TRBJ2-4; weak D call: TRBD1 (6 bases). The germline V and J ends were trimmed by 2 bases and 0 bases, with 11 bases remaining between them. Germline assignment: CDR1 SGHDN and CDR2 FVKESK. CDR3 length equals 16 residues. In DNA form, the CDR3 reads TGTGCCAGCAGCCAATTGACAGGTCAAGCCAAAAACATTCAGTACTTC. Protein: CASSQLTGQAKNIQYF. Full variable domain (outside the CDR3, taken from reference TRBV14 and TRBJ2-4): EAGVTQFPSHSVIEKGQTVTLRCDPISGHDNLYWYRRVMGKEIKFLLHFVKESKQDESGMPNNRFLAERTGGTYSTLKVQPAELEDSGVYFCASSQLTGQAKNIQYFGAGTRLSVL.